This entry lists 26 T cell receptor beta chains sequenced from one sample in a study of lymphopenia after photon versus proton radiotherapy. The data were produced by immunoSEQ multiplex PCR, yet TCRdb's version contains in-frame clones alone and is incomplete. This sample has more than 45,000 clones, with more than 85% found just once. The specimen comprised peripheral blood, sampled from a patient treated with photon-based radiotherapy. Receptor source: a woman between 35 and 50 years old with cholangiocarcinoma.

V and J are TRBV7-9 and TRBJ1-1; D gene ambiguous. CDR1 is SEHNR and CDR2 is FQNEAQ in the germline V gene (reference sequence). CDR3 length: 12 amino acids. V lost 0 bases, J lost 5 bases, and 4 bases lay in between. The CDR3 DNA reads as TGTGCCAGCAGCTTAGCAGGGACTGAAGCTTTCTTT. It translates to CASSLAGTEAFF.

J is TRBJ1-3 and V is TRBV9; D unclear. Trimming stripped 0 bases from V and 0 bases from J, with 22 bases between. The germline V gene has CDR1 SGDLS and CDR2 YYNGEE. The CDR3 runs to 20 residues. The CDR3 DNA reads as TGTGCCAGCAGCGTAGTCCCACACGTTGGGTTTGAGGGCTCTGGAAACACCATATATTTT. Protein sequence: CASSVVPHVGFEGSGNTIYF.

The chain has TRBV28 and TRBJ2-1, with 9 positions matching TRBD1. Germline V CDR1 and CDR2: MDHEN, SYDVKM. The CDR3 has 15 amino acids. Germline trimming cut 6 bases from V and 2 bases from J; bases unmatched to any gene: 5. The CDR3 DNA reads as TGTGCCAGCAGATCACGACAGGGGGCCTACAATGAGCAGTTCTTC. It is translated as CASRSRQGAYNEQFF.

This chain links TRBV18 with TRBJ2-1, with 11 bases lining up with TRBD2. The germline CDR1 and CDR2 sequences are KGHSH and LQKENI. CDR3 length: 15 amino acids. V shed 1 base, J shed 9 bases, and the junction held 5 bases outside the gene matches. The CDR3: CASSPQLAGGSEQFF. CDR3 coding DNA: TGTGCCAGCTCACCACAGCTAGCGGGAGGAAGTGAGCAGTTCTTC.

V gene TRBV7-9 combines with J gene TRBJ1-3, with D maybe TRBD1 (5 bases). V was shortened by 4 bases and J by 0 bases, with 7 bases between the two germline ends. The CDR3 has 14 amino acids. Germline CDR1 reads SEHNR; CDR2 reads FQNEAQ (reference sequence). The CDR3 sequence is CASSWGSSGNTIYF. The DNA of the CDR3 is TGTGCCAGCAGCTGGGGCAGCTCTGGAAACACCATATATTTT.

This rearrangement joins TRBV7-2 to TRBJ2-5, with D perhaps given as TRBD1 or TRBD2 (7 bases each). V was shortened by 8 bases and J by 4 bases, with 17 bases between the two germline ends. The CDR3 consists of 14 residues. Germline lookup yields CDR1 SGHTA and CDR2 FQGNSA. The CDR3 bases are TGTGCCAGCGGCAGGGGGGGAGGTGGAGAGACCCAGTACTTC. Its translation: CASGRGGGGETQYF.

The CDR3 is CASHRVPEAFF. The CDR3, as DNA: TGCGCCAGCCACAGGGTACCTGAAGCTTTCTTT. The chain carries TRBV23-1 and TRBJ1-1, with D possibly TRBD1 on 6 matching bases. TRBV23-1 is recorded as an ORF, its role being uncertain. The germline V and J ends were trimmed by 8 bases and 6 bases, with 10 bases remaining between them. This CDR3 contains 11 residues.

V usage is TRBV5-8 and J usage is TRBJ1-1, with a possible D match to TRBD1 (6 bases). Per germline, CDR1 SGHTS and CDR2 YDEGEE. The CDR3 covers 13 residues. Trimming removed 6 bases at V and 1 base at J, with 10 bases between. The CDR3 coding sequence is TGTGCCAGCACCGACAGGCCGAACACTGAAGCTTTCTTT. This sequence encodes CASTDRPNTEAFF.

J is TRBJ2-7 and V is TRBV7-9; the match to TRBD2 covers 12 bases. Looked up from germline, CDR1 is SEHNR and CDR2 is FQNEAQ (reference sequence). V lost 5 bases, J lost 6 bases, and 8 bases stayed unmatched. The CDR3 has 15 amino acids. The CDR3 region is CASSEQGTSGSEQYF. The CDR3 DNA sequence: TGTGCCAGCAGCGAACAGGGGACTAGCGGGTCCGAGCAGTACTTC.

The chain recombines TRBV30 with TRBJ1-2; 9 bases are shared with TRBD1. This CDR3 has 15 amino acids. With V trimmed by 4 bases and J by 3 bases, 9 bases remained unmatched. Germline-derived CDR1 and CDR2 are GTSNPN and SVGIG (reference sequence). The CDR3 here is CAWKHYTGGDYGYTF. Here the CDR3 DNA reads TGTGCCTGGAAGCACTATACAGGGGGCGACTATGGCTACACCTTC.

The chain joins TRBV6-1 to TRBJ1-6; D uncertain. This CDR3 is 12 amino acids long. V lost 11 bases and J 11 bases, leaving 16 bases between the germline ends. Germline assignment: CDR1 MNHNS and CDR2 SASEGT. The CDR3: CAGRTGKTPLHF. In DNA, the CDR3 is TGTGCCGGTCGAACGGGAAAGACACCCCTCCACTTT.

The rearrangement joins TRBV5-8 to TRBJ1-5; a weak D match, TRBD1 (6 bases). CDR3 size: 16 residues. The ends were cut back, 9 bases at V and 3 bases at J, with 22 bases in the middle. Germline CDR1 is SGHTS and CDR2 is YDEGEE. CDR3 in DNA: TGTGCCACCTCGGGGGCAGGAAATCTTTTCAATCAGCCCCAGCATTTT. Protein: CATSGAGNLFNQPQHF.

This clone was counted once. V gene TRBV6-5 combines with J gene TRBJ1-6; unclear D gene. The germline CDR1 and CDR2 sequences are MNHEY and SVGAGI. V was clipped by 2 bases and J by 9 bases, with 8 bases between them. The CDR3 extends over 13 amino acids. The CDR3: CASSYAPSSPLHF. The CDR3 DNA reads TGTGCCAGCAGTTACGCCCCGAGTTCACCCCTCCACTTT.

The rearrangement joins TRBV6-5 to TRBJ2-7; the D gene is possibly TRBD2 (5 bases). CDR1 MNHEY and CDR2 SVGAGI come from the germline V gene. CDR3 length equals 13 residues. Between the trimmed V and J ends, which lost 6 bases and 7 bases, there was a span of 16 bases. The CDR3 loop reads CASRYDEGSEQYF. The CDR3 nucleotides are TGTGCCAGCAGGTATGATGAGGGATCGGAGCAGTACTTC.

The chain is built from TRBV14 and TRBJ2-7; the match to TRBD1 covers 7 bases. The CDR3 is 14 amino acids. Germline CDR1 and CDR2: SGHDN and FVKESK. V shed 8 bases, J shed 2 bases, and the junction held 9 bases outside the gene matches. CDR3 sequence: CASLVGTATYEQYF. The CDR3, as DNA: TGTGCCAGCCTCGTTGGGACAGCCACCTACGAGCAGTACTTC.

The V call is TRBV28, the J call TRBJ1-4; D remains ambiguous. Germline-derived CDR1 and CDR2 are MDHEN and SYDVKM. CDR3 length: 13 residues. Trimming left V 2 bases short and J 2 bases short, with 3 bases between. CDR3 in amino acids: CASSLRTNEKLFF. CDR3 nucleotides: TGTGCCAGCAGTTTAAGGACTAATGAAAAACTGTTTTTT.

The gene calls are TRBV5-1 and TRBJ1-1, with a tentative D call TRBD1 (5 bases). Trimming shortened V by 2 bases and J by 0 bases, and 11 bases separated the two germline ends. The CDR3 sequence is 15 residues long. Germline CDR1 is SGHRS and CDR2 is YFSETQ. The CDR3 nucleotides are TGCGCCAGCAGCTTAGAGGGACTCCTGAACACTGAAGCTTTCTTT. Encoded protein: CASSLEGLLNTEAFF.

CDR3 protein: CASSYYSNYGYTF. The CDR3 bases are TGCGCCAGCAGCTACTACTCTAACTATGGCTACACCTTC. The J gene is TRBJ1-2, the V gene TRBV5-1; no clear D. The CDR3 spans 13 residues. Germline V gene lookup returns CDR1 SGHRS and CDR2 YFSETQ. Trimming took 3 bases from V and 0 from J, leaving 6 bases between them.

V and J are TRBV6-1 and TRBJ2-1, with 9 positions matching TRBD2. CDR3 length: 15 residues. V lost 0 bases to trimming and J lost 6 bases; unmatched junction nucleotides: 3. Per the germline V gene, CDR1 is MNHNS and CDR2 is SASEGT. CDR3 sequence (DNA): TGTGCCAGCAGTGAAGCGGCTAGCGGGATCAATGAGCAGTTCTTC. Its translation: CASSEAASGINEQFF.

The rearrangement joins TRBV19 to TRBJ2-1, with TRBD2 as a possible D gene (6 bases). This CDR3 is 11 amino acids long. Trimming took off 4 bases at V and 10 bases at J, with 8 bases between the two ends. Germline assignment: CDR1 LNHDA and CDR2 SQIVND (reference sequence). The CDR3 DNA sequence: TGTGCCAGTAGTACTAGCGCGGAGCAGTTCTTC. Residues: CASSTSAEQFF. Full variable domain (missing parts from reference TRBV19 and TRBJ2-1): DGGITQSPKYLFRKEGQNVTLSCEQNLNHDAMYWYRQDPGQGLRLIYYSQIVNDFQKGDIAEGYSVSREKKESFPLTVTSAQKNPTAFYLCASSTSAEQFFGPGTRLTVL.

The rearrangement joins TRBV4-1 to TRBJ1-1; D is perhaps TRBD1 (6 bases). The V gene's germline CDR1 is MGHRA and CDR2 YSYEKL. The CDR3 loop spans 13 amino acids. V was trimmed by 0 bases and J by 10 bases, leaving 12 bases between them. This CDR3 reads CASSQDPQGRAFF. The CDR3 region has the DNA TGCGCCAGCAGCCAAGATCCCCAGGGGAGAGCTTTCTTT.

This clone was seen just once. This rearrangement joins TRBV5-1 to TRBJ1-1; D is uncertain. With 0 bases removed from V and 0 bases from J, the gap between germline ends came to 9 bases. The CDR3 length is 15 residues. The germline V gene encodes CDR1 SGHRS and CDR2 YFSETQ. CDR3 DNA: TGCGCCAGCAGCTTGGTGGGCAGCTTGAACACTGAAGCTTTCTTT. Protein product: CASSLVGSLNTEAFF.

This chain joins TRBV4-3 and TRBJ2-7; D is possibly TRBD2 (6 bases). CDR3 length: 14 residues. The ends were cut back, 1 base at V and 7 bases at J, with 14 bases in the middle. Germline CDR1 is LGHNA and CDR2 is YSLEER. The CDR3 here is CASSQVPGVGEQYF. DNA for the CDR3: TGCGCCAGCAGCCAAGTTCCGGGAGTAGGGGAGCAGTACTTC.

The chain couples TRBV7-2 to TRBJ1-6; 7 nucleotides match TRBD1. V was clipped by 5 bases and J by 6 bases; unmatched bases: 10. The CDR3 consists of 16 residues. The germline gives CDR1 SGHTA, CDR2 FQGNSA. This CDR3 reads CASSPTGIVRNSPLHF. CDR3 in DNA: TGTGCCAGCAGCCCGACAGGGATCGTCCGTAATTCACCCCTCCACTTT. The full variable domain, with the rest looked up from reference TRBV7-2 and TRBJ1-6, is GAGVSQSPSNKVTEKGKDVELRCDPISGHTALYWYRQSLGQGLEFLIYFQGNSAPDKSGLPSDRFSAERTGGSVSTLTIQRTQQEDSAVYLCASSPTGIVRNSPLHFGNGTRLTVT.

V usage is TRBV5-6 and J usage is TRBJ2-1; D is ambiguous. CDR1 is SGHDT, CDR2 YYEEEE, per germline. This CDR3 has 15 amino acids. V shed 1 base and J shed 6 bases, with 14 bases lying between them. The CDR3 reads CASSLPGGDLNEQFF. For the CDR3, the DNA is TGTGCCAGCAGCTTGCCCGGTGGCGATCTCAATGAGCAGTTCTTC. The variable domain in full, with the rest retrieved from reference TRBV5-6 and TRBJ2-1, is DAGVTQSPTHLIKTRGQQVTLRCSPKSGHDTVSWYQQALGQGPQFIFQYYEEEERQRGNFPDRFSGHQFPNYSSELNVNALLLGDSALYLCASSLPGGDLNEQFFGPGTRLTVL.

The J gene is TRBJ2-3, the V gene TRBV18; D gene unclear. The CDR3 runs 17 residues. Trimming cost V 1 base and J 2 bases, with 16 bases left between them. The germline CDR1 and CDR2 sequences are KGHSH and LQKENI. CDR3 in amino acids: CASSPLGSGTSTDTQYF. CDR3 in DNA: TGTGCCAGCTCACCACTAGGTTCAGGAACTTCCACAGATACGCAGTATTTT.